A single sample gave rise to the 15 T cell receptor beta chains below, sequenced in a study of response to subunit inactivated influenza vaccine. MiXCR was run by TCRdb on the RT-PCR reads, yielding one entry per CDR3 protein. The sample yields about 700,000 distinct CDR3 sequences, roughly 13% seen once. This material consisted of PBMCs from blood, taken roughly 15 days before vaccination. These receptors all stem from a man aged 45-60 years who received an inactivated influenza vaccine.

The gene calls are TRBV5-1 and TRBJ2-6; 8 positions agree with TRBD1. The CDR3 loop spans 18 amino acids. Trimming took 2 bases from V and 5 from J; bases not matched to a gene: 12. Germline V gene sequence: CDR1 SGHRS, CDR2 YFSETQ. CDR3 DNA sequence: TGCGCCAGCAGCTTTTTCCAGGGGGCCACCAGAAGGGCCAACGTCCTGACTTTC. This encodes CASSFFQGATRRANVLTF. Full variable domain (missing parts from reference TRBV5-1 and TRBJ2-6): KAGVTQTPRYLIKTRGQQVTLSCSPISGHRSVSWYQQTPGQGLQFLFEYFSETQRNKGNFPGRFSGRQFSNSRSEMNVSTLELGDSALYLCASSFFQGATRRANVLTFGAGSRLTVL.

This clonotype was found a few times. The chain joins TRBV11-2 to TRBJ2-1; 9 bases map to TRBD2. V trimming: 3 bases; J trimming: 3 bases; junction bases outside the gene matches: 3. This CDR3 is built from 15 residues. Germline V gives CDR1 SGHAT, CDR2 FQNNGV. CDR3 protein: CASSFRTSDYNEQFF. The CDR3 region has the DNA TGTGCCAGCAGCTTTAGGACTAGCGACTACAATGAGCAGTTCTTC.

The rearrangement joins TRBV30 to TRBJ1-6, with no clear D. V was trimmed by 3 bases and J by 0 bases, leaving 3 bases between them. The CDR3 contains 13 residues. Germline assignment: CDR1 GTSNPN and CDR2 SVGIG (reference sequence). CDR3 sequence reads: CAWSDSYNSPLHF. CDR3 in DNA: TGTGCCTGGAGCGACTCCTATAATTCACCCCTCCACTTT.

CDR3 protein: CSVVRAGGADTQYF. Written as DNA, the CDR3 is TGCAGCGTTGTTCGAGCGGGAGGAGCAGATACGCAGTATTTT. The V call is TRBV29-1, the J call TRBJ2-3, with 9 positions matching TRBD2. This CDR3 is 14 amino acids long. Germline assignment: CDR1 SQVTM and CDR2 ANQGSEA. V was pared by 4 bases and J by 4 bases, with 6 bases of the junction left unmatched.

The chain joins TRBV7-3 to TRBJ2-2; a weak D match, TRBD1 (6 bases). This CDR3 is 18 amino acids long. CDR1 and CDR2 (germline): SGHTA, FQGTGA. The V end lost 1 base, the J end lost 6 bases, and 21 bases lay between the germline ends. The CDR3 sequence is CASSLMGRGHRGAGELFF. CDR3 nucleotide sequence: TGTGCCAGCAGCTTAATGGGTCGGGGACACCGGGGCGCCGGGGAGCTGTTTTTT.

This clonotype was observed a handful of times. The chain recombines TRBV28 with TRBJ2-2; TRBD1 is a possible D gene (6 bases). From germline, CDR1 is MDHEN and CDR2 SYDVKM. V was pared by 7 bases and J by 7 bases, with 16 bases between. The CDR3 spans 14 residues. CDR3: CASNPTGNYGELFF. CDR3 sequence (DNA): TGTGCCAGCAATCCAACAGGGAACTACGGGGAGCTGTTTTTT. The entire variable domain, with the rest obtained from reference TRBV28 and TRBJ2-2, is as follows: DVKVTQSSRYLVKRTGEKVFLECVQDMDHENMFWYRQDPGLGLRLIYFSYDVKMKEKGDIPEGYSVSREKKERFSLILESASTNQTSMYLCASNPTGNYGELFFGEGSRLTVL.

This clonotype was found many times. V gene TRBV7-2 combines with J gene TRBJ1-1, with D maybe TRBD1 (5 bases). Germline V gene lookup returns CDR1 SGHTA and CDR2 FQGNSA. CDR3 length: 13 amino acids. The V gene lost 8 bases and the J gene lost 2 bases, with 12 bases spanning the gap. The CDR3 sequence: CASLPGLNTEAFF. CDR3 nucleotides: TGTGCCAGCTTACCGGGACTCAACACTGAAGCTTTCTTT.

The V and J genes are TRBV7-2 and TRBJ2-7, with 13 nucleotides matching TRBD2. The junction had 13 bases not matched to a gene; V was cut back by 7 bases and J by 4 bases. CDR1 SGHTA and CDR2 FQGNSA come from the germline V gene. The CDR3 loop spans 17 amino acids. In DNA form, the CDR3 reads TGTGCCAGCACCAAGTGGGCTCGGACTAGCGGGAGATACGAGCAGTACTTC. It codes for CASTKWARTSGRYEQYF.

CDR3 loop: CASSYSLRRQETQYF. The DNA for the CDR3 is TGTGCCAGCAGTTACTCGTTGCGGAGACAAGAGACCCAGTACTTC. The V and J genes are TRBV6-5 and TRBJ2-5, with unresolved D. CDR3 length: 15 residues. Germline CDR1 reads MNHEY; CDR2 reads SVGAGI. V was pared by 0 bases and J by 2 bases, with 10 bases between.

The chain combines TRBV20-1 with TRBJ2-2; the D gene is possibly TRBD2 (5 bases). This CDR3 has 14 residues. Trimming shortened V by 6 bases and J by 5 bases, and 16 bases separated the two germline ends. Germline loops: CDR1 DFQATT, CDR2 SNEGSKA (reference sequence). The CDR3 reads CSAPPDLGTGELFF. CDR3 bases: TGCAGTGCCCCCCCGGACTTGGGTACCGGGGAGCTGTTTTTT.

V usage is TRBV12-3 or TRBV12-4 and J usage is TRBJ1-6; D gene ambiguous. The length of the CDR3 is 14 residues. V was cut by 2 bases and J by 2 bases, with 4 bases left in between. DNA for the CDR3: TGTGCCAGCAGTTTAACGACCTATAATTCACCCCTCCACTTT. Its translation is CASSLTTYNSPLHF.

As to this clonotype: This may be a read error, as it is one base from a much larger clone. V usage is TRBV5-1 and J usage is TRBJ2-1; D is tentatively TRBD1 or TRBD2 (7 bases each). The CDR3 spans 13 residues. Per germline, CDR1 SGHRS and CDR2 YFSETQ. CDR3 coding DNA: TGCGCCAGCGCGCAGGGGGGGTACAATGAGCAGTCCTTC. It encodes CASAQGGYNEQSF.

V and J are TRBV12-3 or TRBV12-4 and TRBJ2-7; D is perhaps TRBD1 (6 bases). The CDR3 is 15 residues long. The V end lost 6 bases, the J end lost 6 bases, and 21 bases lay between the germline ends. As DNA, the CDR3 is TGTGCCAGCAGACCCACACAGGGCCCAGTATCCGAGCAGTACTTC. This sequence encodes CASRPTQGPVSEQYF.

The rearrangement joins TRBV4-3 to TRBJ2-5; tentatively, D is TRBD1 (6 bases). This CDR3 has 14 residues. V was shortened by 4 bases and J by 5 bases, with 14 bases between the two germline ends. CDR1 and CDR2 from the germline V gene are LGHNA and YSLEER. The CDR3 region has the DNA TGCGCCAGCAGCCCCACCGACAGGTTCGAGACCCAGTACTTC. Its translation: CASSPTDRFETQYF.

In this sample, this clonotype turned up a few times. V usage is TRBV28 and J usage is TRBJ2-3; TRBD2 agrees at 12 bases. V lost 2 bases and J lost 6; bases outside the gene matches: 9. The CDR3 extends over 17 amino acids. In germline, CDR1 is MDHEN, CDR2 SYDVKM. The CDR3 loop reads CASSLRLAGGDVDTQYF. CDR3 nucleotides: TGTGCCAGCAGTTTACGTCTAGCGGGAGGGGATGTGGATACGCAGTATTTT.